This T cell receptor beta chain was recovered during a study of blood T cells in healthy people across ages. Investigators took around 10 milliliters of peripheral blood from every donor. Per sample, at least 5 micrograms of total RNA were extracted. PCR was performed a second time for about 6 to 11 cycles using a sample-barcoded 5' primer and a J-beta primer mix. Via MiXCR, TCRdb re-called the 5' RACE reads, giving one row per CDR3 protein. The sample contains approximately 770,000 distinct CDR3 sequences, over 45% of which appear only once. J was trimmed by 4 bases and V by 3 bases; bases with no gene match: 6. There are 16 residues in the CDR3. Per the germline V gene, CDR1 is MGHDK and CDR2 is SYGVNS.

The receptor's source is a man aged 25 to 40 in good health. J is TRBJ2-7 and V is TRBV25-1, with TRBD2 identical over 13 bases. Specimen: blood. CDR3 loop: CASSERTSGGPYEQYF. As DNA, the CDR3 is TGTGCCAGCAGTGAGAGGACTAGCGGGGGCCCTTACGAGCAGTACTTC.